This TCR beta chain was captured by sequencing in a study of T-cell reconstitution after alpha-beta-depleted transplantation in children. The study, taken as a whole, reports: Several hundred rapidly expanded clones from non-depleted graft cells reportedly supplied alpha-beta T cells about two months post-transplant. Fresh T-cell production supplied most of the T-cell counts and diversity seen one year after transplant.

Trimming pared 2 bases from V and 1 base from J, leaving 8 bases between. The CDR3 is 13 amino acids. CDR1 is SQVTM, CDR2 ANQGSEA, per germline. Unique molecular identifiers tagged the TCRbeta library. TCRdb reprocessed the PCR reads via MiXCR and lists one record per CDR3 protein. The sample records 500,000 to 750,000 distinct CDR3 sequences, 13% being singletons. This clonotype occurred once. Antigen: not known. The starting material was PBMCs, mostly from graft donor cells, obtained 360 days after TCRalphabeta/CD19-depleted stem cell transplant. This chain links TRBV29-1 with TRBJ1-2; tentative D call: TRBD1 (5 bases). The receptor was derived from a male patient aged 10 to 17 who had a stem cell transplant for acute myeloid leukemia, so the T cells may come from the graft donor. CDR3 sequence (DNA): TGCAGCGTTGAACGGGGACTTAACTATGGCTACACCTTC. Residues: CSVERGLNYGYTF. Full variable domain (remainder filled in from reference TRBV29-1 and TRBJ1-2): SAVISQKPSRDICQRGTSLTIQCQVDSQVTMMFWYRQQPGQSLTLIATANQGSEATYESGFVIDKFPISRPNLTFSTLTVSNMSPEDSSIYLCSVERGLNYGYTFGSGTRLTVV.